The rows below give T cell receptor beta chains drawn from one sample of a study of identical twins. TCRdb fed the 5' RACE reads into MiXCR, producing one record per CDR3 protein. Of around 530,000 distinct CDR3 sequences in the sample, over 12% were seen once. The same sample was also used in a study of yellow fever vaccine responses in identical twins.

Sequenced sample: CD4+ T cells sorted from blood. The origin of the receptors is a woman under 30 in good health. Both conserved end residues are part of each CDR3. Fields, in order: CDR3 DNA, CDR3 protein, D gene, V gene, J gene, clone size. The D gene is left open where the match is weak. Some rows mark clone size as missing; the rest say once, few, many or name a class of expanded clone.

cdr3_nt: TGCGCCAGCAGCCCGACAGGTGTCTCGCTTAGCACCGGGGAGCTGTTTTTT
cdr3_aa: CASSPTGVSLSTGELFF
d_call: -
v_call: TRBV5-1
j_call: TRBJ2-2
clone_size: -

cdr3_nt: TGTGCCAGCACCCTATCGACCGTAACTAACTATGGCTACACCTTC
cdr3_aa: CASTLSTVTNYGYTF
d_call: -
v_call: TRBV3-1
j_call: TRBJ1-2
clone_size: few

cdr3_nt: TGCGCCAGCAGCAAACCGGGACAGCAAGAGACCCAGTACTTC
cdr3_aa: CASSKPGQQETQYF
d_call: TRBD1
v_call: TRBV5-1
j_call: TRBJ2-5
clone_size: -

cdr3_nt: TGTGCCAGCAGCTTAGAGGGACAGGGATTCGCAGATACGCAGTATTTT
cdr3_aa: CASSLEGQGFADTQYF
d_call: TRBD1
v_call: TRBV7-9
j_call: TRBJ2-3
clone_size: -

cdr3_nt: TGTGCCAGCAGATTTTTCGATACGCAGTATTTT
cdr3_aa: CASRFFDTQYF
d_call: -
v_call: TRBV7-2
j_call: TRBJ2-3
clone_size: -

cdr3_nt: TGCGCCAGCAGACCCACCGGGGGGGTTCCTAATGAAAAACTGTTTTTT
cdr3_aa: CASRPTGGVPNEKLFF
d_call: -
v_call: TRBV4-1
j_call: TRBJ1-4
clone_size: few

cdr3_nt: TGCGCCAGCAGCTTGGCCGGTCGGAACAATCAGCCCCAGCATTTT
cdr3_aa: CASSLAGRNNQPQHF
d_call: -
v_call: TRBV5-1
j_call: TRBJ1-5
clone_size: -

cdr3_nt: TGCGCCAGCAGCTTGGCCTACAGGGACACCGGGGAGCTGTTTTTT
cdr3_aa: CASSLAYRDTGELFF
d_call: -
v_call: TRBV5-1
j_call: TRBJ2-2
clone_size: -

cdr3_nt: TGTGCCAGCAGTTACGGGCAGGGCCGTAATTCACCCCTCCACTTT
cdr3_aa: CASSYGQGRNSPLHF
d_call: -
v_call: TRBV6-5
j_call: TRBJ1-6
clone_size: -

cdr3_nt: TGCGCCAGCAGTTTCCGGGACGAGCAGTACTTC
cdr3_aa: CASSFRDEQYF
d_call: -
v_call: TRBV5-1
j_call: TRBJ2-7
clone_size: many

cdr3_nt: TGTGCCAGACAGGGAAACTATGGCTACACCTTC
cdr3_aa: CARQGNYGYTF
d_call: -
v_call: TRBV2
j_call: TRBJ1-2
clone_size: -

cdr3_nt: TGCGCCAGCAGCCAGGACAGCTTCTCTGGGGCCAACGTCCTGACTTTC
cdr3_aa: CASSQDSFSGANVLTF
d_call: -
v_call: TRBV5-1
j_call: TRBJ2-6
clone_size: -

cdr3_nt: TGTGCTAGTGGTCAGGACAGCCTAACCCGCTACGAGCAGTACTTC
cdr3_aa: CASGQDSLTRYEQYF
d_call: -
v_call: TRBV12-5
j_call: TRBJ2-7
clone_size: few

cdr3_nt: TGCGCCAGCAGTTCGAACGGAAACACCACATATTTT
cdr3_aa: CASSSNGNTTYF
d_call: -
v_call: TRBV5-1
j_call: TRBJ1-3
clone_size: -

cdr3_nt: TGCGCCAGCAGCTTGGGGCTAAAAGCCGGGGAGCTGTTTTTT
cdr3_aa: CASSLGLKAGELFF
d_call: -
v_call: TRBV5-1
j_call: TRBJ2-2
clone_size: few

cdr3_nt: TGTGCCAGCAGTTTAAGGCAAACTGAAGCTTTCTTT
cdr3_aa: CASSLRQTEAFF
d_call: -
v_call: TRBV12-3/TRBV12-4
j_call: TRBJ1-1
clone_size: -

cdr3_nt: TGTGCCACCGAGCGGGACAGGGGAAAGGGCTACACCTTC
cdr3_aa: CATERDRGKGYTF
d_call: TRBD1
v_call: TRBV6-4
j_call: TRBJ1-2
clone_size: few

cdr3_nt: TGTGCCAGCAGTATGGGACAGGGGAGGACCGGGGAGCTGTTTTTT
cdr3_aa: CASSMGQGRTGELFF
d_call: TRBD1
v_call: TRBV12-3/TRBV12-4
j_call: TRBJ2-2
clone_size: -

cdr3_nt: TGCAGTGCTAGAGATCCGCAAGGCATTTCCGGGGAGCTGTTTTTT
cdr3_aa: CSARDPQGISGELFF
d_call: -
v_call: TRBV20-1
j_call: TRBJ2-2
clone_size: few

cdr3_nt: TGCAGTGCTAGAGCCCCACAGCGTTTGGACACCGGGGAGCTGTTTTTT
cdr3_aa: CSARAPQRLDTGELFF
d_call: -
v_call: TRBV20-1
j_call: TRBJ2-2
clone_size: few

cdr3_nt: TGTGCCAGCTCACCTGCCGAGTTTTCCTACAATGAGCAGTTCTTC
cdr3_aa: CASSPAEFSYNEQFF
d_call: -
v_call: TRBV18
j_call: TRBJ2-1
clone_size: -

cdr3_nt: TGTGCCAGCAGTTTCTTACGGCAAGAGACCCAGTACTTC
cdr3_aa: CASSFLRQETQYF
d_call: -
v_call: TRBV12-3/TRBV12-4
j_call: TRBJ2-5
clone_size: many

cdr3_nt: TGTGCCAGCAGTTTTGGGACAGGGGGAACCAATGAGCAGTTCTTC
cdr3_aa: CASSFGTGGTNEQFF
d_call: TRBD1
v_call: TRBV12-3/TRBV12-4
j_call: TRBJ2-1
clone_size: -

cdr3_nt: TGTGCCACCAGTGATTCGCCGTGGAATGAGCAGTTCTTC
cdr3_aa: CATSDSPWNEQFF
d_call: -
v_call: TRBV24-1
j_call: TRBJ2-1
clone_size: few

cdr3_nt: TGTGCCAGCAGTGAAGTAGAACAGCGGAGTAATGAGCAGTTCTTC
cdr3_aa: CASSEVEQRSNEQFF
d_call: -
v_call: TRBV6-1
j_call: TRBJ2-1
clone_size: few

cdr3_nt: TGCGCCAGCAGCCAAGATCAGTTTTCAGGGCTCCTTGCTGAAGCTTTCTTT
cdr3_aa: CASSQDQFSGLLAEAFF
d_call: -
v_call: TRBV4-1
j_call: TRBJ1-1
clone_size: few

cdr3_nt: TGTGCCAGCAGTTTGAATAGAGCGGGGGGATTCGTCGGGGAGCTGTTTTTT
cdr3_aa: CASSLNRAGGFVGELFF
d_call: TRBD2
v_call: TRBV12-3/TRBV12-4
j_call: TRBJ2-2
clone_size: few